The clone carrying this TCR delta chain was seen only a few times. What it recognizes is unknown. V gave up 1 base and J gave up 2 bases; unmatched junction bases: 27. This CDR3 has 23 amino acids. The germline V gene has CDR1 TSWWSYY and CDR2 QGS. Extracted RNA was reverse transcribed into cDNA. Multiplex PCR used pooled V-gene forward primers and a constant-region reverse primer to amplify CDR3s. TCRdb re-analyzed the multiplex PCR reads via CATT. The sample includes 80,000 or so delta-chain clones, around 32% of them seen just once. The data stem from a study of Vδ1+ human thymocytes. The study's findings and limits: In the thymus, TRG and TRD repertoires looked highly polyclonal with Gaussian CDR3 lengths. Roughly 22% of thymic delta-chain sequences were Vdelta2, with few Vdelta3, unlike blood Vdelta1+ controls. TRD repertoires were essentially private, unlike widely shared TRG clonotypes.

After alphabeta T cell depletion, CD3+ Vdelta1+ Vdelta2- thymocytes were sorted. This receptor was taken from a boy less than two years old who had congenital heart surgery. The sequenced sample consisted of Vdelta1+ gamma-delta thymocytes from the thymus. As to subset: FACS-sorted CD3+ TCRalphabeta- TCRVdelta1+ TCRVdelta2- thymocytes. The chain employs TRDV1 and TRDJ1; 8 bases are shared with TRDD2. The DNA for the CDR3 is TGTGCTCTTGGGGAACCGGACTATACTTCCTACGACGGGGGTCCCCTTTCTACCGATAAACTCATCTTT. Its translation: CALGEPDYTSYDGGPLSTDKLIF.